This T cell receptor beta chain stems from a study of blood T cell repertoires in COVID-19. Study-level information: The samples span acute and convalescent COVID-19 from the United States, Italy and Spain. Nucleic acid was either cDNA or gDNA, and it came from T cells, B-cell-depleted T cells, or PBMCs.

As handled by the study authors: Estimates of nucleated cell counts were drawn from the amplification of reference gene primers. The table came from immunoSEQ multiplex PCR; TCRdb's copy has only in-frame clones and leaves some out. The DNA gave D and trimming, while V, J and clone size come from that table. Of 100,000 to 150,000 clones in the sample, roughly 83% were seen once. This CDR3 has 16 amino acids. V was shortened by 5 bases and J by 4 bases, with 17 bases between the two germline ends. Germline V gene sequence: CDR1 LNHDA, CDR2 SQIVND (reference sequence). The chain is built from TRBV19 and TRBJ2-2; D is perhaps TRBD2 (5 bases). Sequences were obtained from peripheral blood. The source of this sequence is an elderly woman with acute or convalescent COVID-19. CDR3 sequence (DNA): TGTGCCAGTAGTCTCACACTAGGTTTGGGCACCGGGGAGCTGTTTTTT. This encodes CASSLTLGLGTGELFF.